The 9 T cell receptor beta chains given below trace back to one sample, sequenced in a study of T cell responses to AZD1222 COVID-19 vaccine. Assay: immunoSEQ multiplex PCR; the TCRdb copy retains only in-frame clones and omits some. The sample has 150,000 or so clones, about 93% seen once. The sample consisted of peripheral blood, taken on day 0 of AZD1222 vaccination. The receptors were sampled from an adult in good health.

This rearrangement joins TRBV7-7 to TRBJ2-2; TRBD1 matches 8 bases. CDR1 and CDR2 (germline): SSHAT, FNYEAQ (reference sequence). The CDR3 covers 15 residues. V was pared by 2 bases and J by 7 bases, with 6 bases of the junction left unmatched. The DNA of the CDR3 is TGTGCCAGCAGCTTATCTCAGGGGGCGATCGGGGAGCTGTTTTTT. Translation: CASSLSQGAIGELFF.

The V gene is TRBV6-5, the J gene TRBJ2-1; 9 nucleotides match TRBD1. V was clipped by 0 bases and J by 7 bases; unmatched bases: 7. CDR3 length equals 16 residues. From germline, CDR1 is MNHEY and CDR2 SVGAGI. CDR3 sequence: CASSYSGGQGGNEQFF. The CDR3 DNA reads as TGTGCCAGCAGTTACTCGGGGGGACAGGGTGGTAATGAGCAGTTCTTC.

This clone came up once. J is TRBJ1-2 and V is TRBV6-5; D not certain. The germline V gene has CDR1 MNHEY and CDR2 SVGAGI. The V gene lost 6 bases and the J gene lost 7 bases, with 18 bases spanning the gap. There are 14 residues in the CDR3. DNA for the CDR3: TGTGCCAGCAGCGCCGGGGAAGGGCCTGTTGGCTACACCTTC. Protein product: CASSAGEGPVGYTF.

The chain uses TRBV4-2 and TRBJ1-1; possible D gene TRBD1, 5 bases. Trimming removed 0 bases from V and 1 base from J, with 6 bases in between. Germline values: CDR1 LGHNA, CDR2 YNFKEQ. This CDR3 has 14 amino acids. CDR3 region: CASSQEGGNTEAFF. CDR3 nucleotide sequence: TGTGCCAGCAGCCAAGAGGGGGGGAACACTGAAGCTTTCTTT.

A single count supports this clone. The V call is TRBV6-6, the J call TRBJ1-2; D is uncertain. There are 13 residues in the CDR3. The germline CDR1 and CDR2 sequences are MNHNY and SVGAGI (reference sequence). The V end was cut by 7 bases, the J end by 1 base, with 10 bases between. The CDR3 is CASTAAVNYGYTF. CDR3 DNA: TGTGCCAGCACCGCGGCCGTTAACTATGGCTACACCTTC.

This chain links TRBV5-1 with TRBJ2-7, with 9 positions matching TRBD1. Germline V gene data show CDR1 as SGHRS and CDR2 as YFSETQ. The CDR3 sequence is 14 residues long. The V gene end was trimmed by 4 bases and the J gene end by 4 bases; junction bases not matched to a gene: 6. The CDR3 sequence is CASSHIQGAYEQYF. The CDR3 coding sequence is TGCGCCAGCAGCCACATACAGGGGGCTTACGAGCAGTACTTC.

The chain recombines TRBV7-3 with TRBJ2-1; D perhaps matches TRBD2 (6 bases). The CDR3 is 15 residues long. Germline CDR1 SGHTA, CDR2 FQGTGA. V was shortened by 4 bases and J by 2 bases, with 12 bases between the two germline ends. Written as DNA, the CDR3 is TGTGCCAGCAGCTCTTCCGCGGGGACCTACAATGAGCAGTTCTTC. This sequence encodes CASSSSAGTYNEQFF.

V is TRBV19 and J is TRBJ1-6, with TRBD1 as a possible D gene (6 bases). The CDR3 totals 13 residues. Germline V CDR1 and CDR2: LNHDA, SQIVND (reference sequence). The germline V and J ends were trimmed by 7 bases and 9 bases, with 13 bases remaining between them. The CDR3 reads CASKQGGISPLHF. In DNA, the CDR3 is TGTGCCAGTAAACAGGGAGGTATTTCACCCCTCCACTTT.

The chain carries TRBV6-5 and TRBJ1-5, with 9 positions matching TRBD1. This CDR3 comprises 14 residues. Unmatched junction bases numbered 5, after V lost 5 bases and J lost 6 bases. Germline CDR1 and CDR2: MNHEY and SVGAGI. The CDR3 DNA sequence: TGTGCCAGCAGTAACGGACAGGGGAGTCAGCCCCAGCATTTT. Encoded protein: CASSNGQGSQPQHF.